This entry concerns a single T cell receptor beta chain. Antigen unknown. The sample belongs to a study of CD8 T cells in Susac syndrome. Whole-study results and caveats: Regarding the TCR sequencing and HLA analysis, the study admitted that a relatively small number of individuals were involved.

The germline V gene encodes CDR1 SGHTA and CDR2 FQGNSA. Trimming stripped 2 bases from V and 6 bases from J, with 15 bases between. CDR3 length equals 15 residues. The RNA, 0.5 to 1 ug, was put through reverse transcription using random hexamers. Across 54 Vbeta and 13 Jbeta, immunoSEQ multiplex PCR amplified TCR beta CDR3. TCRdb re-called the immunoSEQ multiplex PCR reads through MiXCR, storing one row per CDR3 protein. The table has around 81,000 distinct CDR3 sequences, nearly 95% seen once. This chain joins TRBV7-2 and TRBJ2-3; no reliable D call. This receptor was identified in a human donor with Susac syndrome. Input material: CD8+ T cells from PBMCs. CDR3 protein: CASSLKVTRADTQYF. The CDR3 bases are TGTGCCAGCAGCTTAAAGGTCACCCGCGCGGATACGCAGTATTTT.